Included here is one TCR beta chain sequence, with context. This entry comes from a study of blood T cell repertoires in COVID-19. V was shortened by 2 bases and J by 5 bases, with 8 bases between the two germline ends. This CDR3 is built from 13 residues. Germline loops: CDR1 SGDLS, CDR2 YYNGEE. Some clones are missing from TCRdb's copy, which holds only in-frame ones; the method was immunoSEQ multiplex PCR. This table has some 180,000 clones, around four fifths appearing once. The sequencing input was peripheral blood. The chain carries TRBV9 and TRBJ1-5; no firm D call. The clonotype originates from an elderly woman with acute or convalescent COVID-19. CDR3 protein: CASSVSVDQPQHF. CDR3 DNA: TGTGCCAGCAGCGTGTCAGTTGATCAGCCCCAGCATTTT. Based on the CDR3 plus reference TRBV9 and TRBJ1-5, the full variable domain is DSGVTQTPKHLITATGQRVTLRCSPRSGDLSVYWYQQSLDQGLQFLIQYYNGEERAKGNILERFSAQQFPDLHSELNLSSLELGDSALYFCASSVSVDQPQHFGDGTRLSIL.